These T cell receptor beta chains were read from a single sample in a study of T cell repertoires in cytomegalovirus infection. Using its own MiXCR run on the reads, TCRdb lists one record per CDR3 protein. The sample carries hundreds of thousands of distinct CDR3 sequences, around 18% recorded once. Sequencing was done on a sample of PBMCs. The origin of the receptors is a human donor in good health (CMV status not recorded). Some clones in this sample may be carry-over from other donors' samples. CDR3s include the opening cysteine and the closing phenylalanine or tryptophan.

V gene: TRBV5-5; CDR3 protein: CASSSLGTNNGYTF
V gene: TRBV7-2; CDR3 protein: CASSYRQGADDSPLHF
V gene: TRBV12-3/TRBV12-4; CDR3 protein: CASSPTGLAVFNEQFF
V gene: TRBV4-1; CDR3 protein: CASSVTAIGYGYTF
V gene: TRBV7-2; CDR3 protein: CASTFGSPVNEQFF
V gene: TRBV7-6; CDR3 protein: CASSQGPDAYEQYF
V gene: TRBV2; CDR3 protein: CASRLQGMNTEAFF
V gene: TRBV9; CDR3 protein: CASSVQGGGQFF
V gene: TRBV7-2; CDR3 protein: CASSQTSGFLDTQYF
V gene: TRBV7-9; CDR3 protein: CASSHRAWIEQFF
V gene: TRBV20-1; CDR3 protein: CSARGSLGVSRNSPLHF
V gene: TRBV7-8; CDR3 protein: CASSQGTLGTTIF
V gene: TRBV29-1; CDR3 protein: CSAMGHQNTEAFF
V gene: TRBV5-4; CDR3 protein: CASSLRTGINGYTF
V gene: TRBV28; CDR3 protein: CASSLARWEQYF
V gene: TRBV27; CDR3 protein: CASSLVGEWYF
V gene: TRBV9; CDR3 protein: CASSEGLSEQFF
V gene: TRBV12-3/TRBV12-4; CDR3 protein: CASSLALARKETQYF
V gene: TRBV5-4; CDR3 protein: CASSSNTDTQYF
V gene: TRBV12-3/TRBV12-4; CDR3 protein: CASSLNVDEQYF
V gene: TRBV6-2/TRBV6-3; CDR3 protein: CASSYSSPGGADTQYF
V gene: TRBV20-1; CDR3 protein: CSARDSGLAYEQYF
V gene: TRBV7-9; CDR3 protein: CASSLDGRLDEQFF
V gene: TRBV6-2/TRBV6-3; CDR3 protein: CASSPQDRVSNEQFF
V gene: TRBV10-3; CDR3 protein: CAISELRGGTDTQYF
V gene: TRBV7-9; CDR3 protein: CASSPTASGRFTEQFF
V gene: TRBV10-3; CDR3 protein: CAIRDNQETQYF
V gene: TRBV4-1; CDR3 protein: CASSLDSLYQPQHF
V gene: TRBV20-1; CDR3 protein: CSAHMGGGNTIYF
V gene: TRBV6-8; CDR3 protein: CASSRRAGVNTEAFF
V gene: TRBV7-6; CDR3 protein: CASSLGPRGSGNTIYF
V gene: TRBV7-9; CDR3 protein: CASSHPLGLSTEAFF
V gene: TRBV7-2; CDR3 protein: CASSQDRGRGAFF
V gene: TRBV7-4; CDR3 protein: CASSIDKAFF
V gene: TRBV7-8; CDR3 protein: CASSLLDQPQHF
V gene: TRBV3-1; CDR3 protein: CASSHGLDLNTQYF
V gene: TRBV5-1; CDR3 protein: CACSSGGPGNTIYF